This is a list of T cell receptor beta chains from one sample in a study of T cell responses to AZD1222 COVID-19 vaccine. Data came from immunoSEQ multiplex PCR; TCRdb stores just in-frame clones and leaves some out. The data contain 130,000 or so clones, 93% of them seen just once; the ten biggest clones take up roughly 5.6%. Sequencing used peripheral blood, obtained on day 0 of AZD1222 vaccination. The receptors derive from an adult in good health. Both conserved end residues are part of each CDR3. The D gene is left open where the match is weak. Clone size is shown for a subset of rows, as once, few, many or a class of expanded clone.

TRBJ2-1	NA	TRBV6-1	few	TGTGCCAGCAGTGCCCCATGGGGTAGCTCCTACAATGAGCAGTTCTTC	CASSAPWGSSYNEQFF
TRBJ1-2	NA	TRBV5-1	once	TGCGCCAGCAGCTTGGCCGGTGTTAGGGGCCTTCTCAGTGGCTACACCTTC	CASSLAGVRGLLSGYTF
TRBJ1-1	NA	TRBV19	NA	TGTGCCAGTAATGACGTGAACACTGAAGCTTTCTTT	CASNDVNTEAFF
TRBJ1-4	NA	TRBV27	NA	TGTGCCAGCAGTTTATTCGAGGACAGCCTAGAAAAACTGTTTTTT	CASSLFEDSLEKLFF
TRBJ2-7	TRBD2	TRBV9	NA	TGTGCCAGCAGCCTGGGAGGGGACTATCTCGACGAGCAGTACTTC	CASSLGGDYLDEQYF
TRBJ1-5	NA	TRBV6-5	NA	TGTGCCAGCAGGGTCGGCAATCAGCCCCAGCATTTT	CASRVGNQPQHF
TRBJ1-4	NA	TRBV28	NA	TGTGCCAGCAGTTTACACGCTGTTTTGGGCCGAGATGAAAAACTGTTTTTT	CASSLHAVLGRDEKLFF
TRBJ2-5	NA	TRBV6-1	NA	TGTGCCAGCAGTGATATCCAAGAGACCCAGTACTTC	CASSDIQETQYF
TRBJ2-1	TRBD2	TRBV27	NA	TGTGCCAGCAGCCTAACTAGCGGGTCCTCCTACAATGAGCAGTTCTTC	CASSLTSGSSYNEQFF
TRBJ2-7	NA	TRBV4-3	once	TGCGCCAGCAGCCAAGAGCCGACGGCGCCACAGTACTTC	CASSQEPTAPQYF
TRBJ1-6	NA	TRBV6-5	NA	TGTGCCAGCAGCCCAACGGTCGGGACACCCCTCCACTTT	CASSPTVGTPLHF
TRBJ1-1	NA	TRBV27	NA	TGTGCCAGCAGTCGATCATGGATGAACACTGAAGCTTTCTTT	CASSRSWMNTEAFF
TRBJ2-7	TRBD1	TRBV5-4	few	TGTGCCAGCTCGGACAGGGTATCCTACGAGCAGTACTTC	CASSDRVSYEQYF
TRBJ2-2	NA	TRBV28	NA	TGTGCCAGCAGCATTAGGTCAGGGGCCAACACCGGGGAGCTGTTTTTT	CASSIRSGANTGELFF
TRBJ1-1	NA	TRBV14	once	TGTGCCAGCAGCCAAGACATGGACGGTGAAGCTTTCTTT	CASSQDMDGEAFF
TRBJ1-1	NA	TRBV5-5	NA	TGTGCCAGCAGAACTGATACGTGGGGGTACACTGAAGCTTTCTTT	CASRTDTWGYTEAFF
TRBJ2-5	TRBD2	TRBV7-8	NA	TGTGCCAGCAGCTTAGGAGTAGCGGGGACCCAAGAGACCCAGTACTTC	CASSLGVAGTQETQYF
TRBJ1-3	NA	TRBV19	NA	TGTGCCAGTAGTTTTGGTGGGGCTTCTGGAAACACCATATATTTT	CASSFGGASGNTIYF
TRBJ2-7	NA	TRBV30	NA	TGTGCCTGGAGTGAAATCGGCGGAGCCTACGAGCAGTACTTC	CAWSEIGGAYEQYF
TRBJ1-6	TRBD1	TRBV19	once	TGTGCCACCGGCATCGGGACAGGGAGGGGTTCACCCCTCCACTTT	CATGIGTGRGSPLHF
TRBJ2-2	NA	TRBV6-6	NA	TGTGCCAGCAGTTCCCAGGGATACACCGGGGAGCTGTTTTTT	CASSSQGYTGELFF
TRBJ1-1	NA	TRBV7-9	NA	TGTGCCAGCAGCCAGAGGAGGACTGAAGCTTTCTTT	CASSQRRTEAFF
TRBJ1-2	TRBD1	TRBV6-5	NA	TGTGCCAGCAGTCGACAGGGAAACTATGGCTACACCTTC	CASSRQGNYGYTF
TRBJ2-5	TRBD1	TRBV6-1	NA	TGTGCCAGCAGCCTCACAGGGGGAATAGAGACCCAGTACTTC	CASSLTGGIETQYF
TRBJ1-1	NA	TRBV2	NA	TGTGCCAGCAGTGCGGGGCTGAACACTGAAGCTTTCTTT	CASSAGLNTEAFF
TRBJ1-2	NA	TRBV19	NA	NA	CASTSGSGVYGYTF
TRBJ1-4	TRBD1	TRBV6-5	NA	TGTGCCAGCAGTAATACAGGGGCAACTAATGAAAAACTGTTTTTT	CASSNTGATNEKLFF
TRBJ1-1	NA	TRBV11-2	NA	TGTGCCAGCAGCCCACTGATGGGGGTTGGAGTAGGTACTGAAGCTTTCTTT	CASSPLMGVGVGTEAFF
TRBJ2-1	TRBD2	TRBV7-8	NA	TGTGCCAGCAGCTTAGCGCTCGCGACTAGCGGATATGAGCAGTTCTTC	CASSLALATSGYEQFF
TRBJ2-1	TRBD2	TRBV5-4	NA	TGTGCCAGCAGCTTAGCGGGGGGAATCTACAGTGAGCAGTTCTTC	CASSLAGGIYSEQFF
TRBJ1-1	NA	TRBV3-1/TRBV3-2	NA	TGTGCCAGCAGCCAAGGGGGGGGAGTTGGAGGCACTGAAGCTTTCTTT	CASSQGGGVGGTEAFF
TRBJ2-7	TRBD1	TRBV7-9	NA	TGTGCCAGCAGCTCGGGTTTCGGGACAGCGACCTACGAGCAGTACTTC	CASSSGFGTATYEQYF
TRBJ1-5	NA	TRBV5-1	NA	TGCGCCAGACCCCCGCGCAGTAATAGCAATCAGCCCCAGCATTTT	CARPPRSNSNQPQHF
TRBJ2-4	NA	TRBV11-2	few	TGTGCCAGCAGCTTAGTAGGGCACGGGGACATTCAGTACTTC	CASSLVGHGDIQYF
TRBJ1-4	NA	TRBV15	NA	TGTGCCACCAGCAGATGGGACAATGAAAAACTGTTTTTT	CATSRWDNEKLFF
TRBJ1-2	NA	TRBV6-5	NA	TGTGCCAGCAGGGTGGACTATGGCTACACCTTC	CASRVDYGYTF
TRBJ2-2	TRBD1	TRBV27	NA	TGTGCCAGCAGTTTAGTCGGGACAGGGGGCACCGGGGAGCTGTTTTTT	CASSLVGTGGTGELFF
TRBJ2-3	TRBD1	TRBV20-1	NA	TGCAGTGCTAGTCGTGGGGGACAGGGAGATACGCAGTATTTT	CSASRGGQGDTQYF
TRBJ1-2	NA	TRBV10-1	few	TGCGCCAAGGGGCCGATCCGGCAGGGAATCGGGGGTTACACCTTC	CAKGPIRQGIGGYTF
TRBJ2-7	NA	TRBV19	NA	TGTGCCAGGGAGGGTTCAGATAGTTGCTACGAGCAGTACTTC	CAREGSDSCYEQYF
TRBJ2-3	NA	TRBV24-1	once	TGTGCCACCAGTGATTCCCGCGAGGGACAAAACACAGATACGCAGTATTTT	CATSDSREGQNTDTQYF
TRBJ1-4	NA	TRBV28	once	TGTGCCAGCTTAGGGGCATGGGGTGAAAAACTGTTTTTT	CASLGAWGEKLFF
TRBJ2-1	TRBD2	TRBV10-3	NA	TGTGCCATCAGTGAGTCGCTAGCGGGAGCTTCGAAAAATGAGCAGTTCTTC	CAISESLAGASKNEQFF
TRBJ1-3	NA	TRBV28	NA	TGTGCCAGCAGTTTGTCCGGAAACACCATATATTTT	CASSLSGNTIYF
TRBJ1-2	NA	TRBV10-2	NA	TGCGCCAGCAGTGAGTATCAACTATCGGGAGGCTACACCTTC	CASSEYQLSGGYTF
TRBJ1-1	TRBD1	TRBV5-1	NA	TGCGCCAGCAGACGCTCGGGACAGATTAACACTGAAGCTTTCTTT	CASRRSGQINTEAFF
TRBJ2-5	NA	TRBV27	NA	TGTGCCAGCAGTCTCATGGATAATCGGGAGACCCAGTACTTC	CASSLMDNRETQYF
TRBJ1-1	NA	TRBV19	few	TGTGCCAGTAGTATAGATGTTTACGGCGAGGGTTTCTTT	CASSIDVYGEGFF
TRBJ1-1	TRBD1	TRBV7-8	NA	TGTGCCAGCAGCTTAGGCCGGACAGGGGGCACTGAAGCTTTCTTT	CASSLGRTGGTEAFF
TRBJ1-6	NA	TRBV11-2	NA	TGTGCCAGCAGCCGATCGGAGGTACTTAATCCACCCCTCCACTTT	CASSRSEVLNPPLHF
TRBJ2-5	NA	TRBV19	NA	TGTGCCAGTGCGACAGAGCAAGAGACCCAGTACTTC	CASATEQETQYF
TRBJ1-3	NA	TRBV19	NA	TGTGCCCTCGAATCTGGAAACACCATATATTTT	CALESGNTIYF
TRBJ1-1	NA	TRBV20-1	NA	TGCAGTGCTAGTCCCGGAGGAGACACTGAAGCTTTCTTT	CSASPGGDTEAFF
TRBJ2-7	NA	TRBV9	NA	TGTGCCAGCAGCGTAACGGGGAACCCCTACGAGCAGTACTTC	CASSVTGNPYEQYF
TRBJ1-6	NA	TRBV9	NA	TGTGCCAGCAGCGCCCCGAGCAGGGGCTATAATTCACCCCTCCACTTT	CASSAPSRGYNSPLHF
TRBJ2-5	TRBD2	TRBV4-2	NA	TGTGCCAGCAGCCAAGGCGAAGCGGGGGGCCAAGAGACCCAGTACTTC	CASSQGEAGGQETQYF